This paragraph covers one T cell receptor (beta chain) sequence. This clone was picked up a small number of times. Its cognate antigen has yet to be identified. Base-call qualities are not available, and no considerably larger clone is one nucleotide away. This sample was included in a study of beta chain features in type 1 diabetes (dated by TCRdb to about 2018). With respect to the entire study: Mean age, gender distribution, total cell number and subset yield did not differ between patients and healthy donors. Regulatory and stem cell-like memory subsets were isolated from only 8 patients and roughly 8 healthy donors, whereas naive and central memory subsets came from all 30 or so donors. A total of around 110,000,000 sorted cells were examined across all samples, and a strong correlation was observed between cell number per subset and RNA yield. In the study, TCRB repertoires of sorted circulating CD4+ T cell subsets from recently diagnosed type 1 diabetes patients were compared with those of matched healthy donors. The paper's findings and limits, for the study overall: At VDJ recombination sites, patients with type 1 diabetes made fewer insertions and deleted more nucleotides, a pattern implying thymic rearrangement abnormalities. Because cDNA rather than genomic DNA was sequenced, highly expressing activated cells could have been over-represented, although no difference in activation and CD3 levels was found between groups. Naive, central memory and regulatory TCRB repertoires appeared to be more similar among patients than among healthy donors. Because the HLA sub-analyses included only small numbers of individuals, any influence of HLA type on TCRB rearrangement was left unresolved. PCR might favor shorter templates, but patient and control samples were amplified and corrected together, so any skew would affect both groups equally. In all four CD4+ subsets, TCRB CDR3 length was moderately but significantly shorter in type 1 diabetes patients.

The entire amount of isolated RNA was reverse transcribed using the High Capacity cDNA Reverse Transcription Kit, so the sequenced TCRB transcripts were expressed ones. Deep immunoSEQ sequencing was performed on naive, central memory and regulatory T cell samples, with an average of roughly 4 million total reads per sample. After sorted cells were lysed in RLT buffer, RNA was extracted with DNase-treated RNeasy Micro or Mini kits, with the choice depending on cell number. To prevent cross-contamination, each cell subset was processed individually, whereas patient and healthy donor samples were processed jointly. The immunoSEQ multiplex PCR was used to amplify TCRB sequences from cDNA, generating 87-bp fragments that spanned the CDR3 region. The amplicons were sequenced using the Illumina HiSeq platform. On the study's bioinformatics: PCR bias was computationally corrected using synthetic template baselines, reads within Hamming distance 2 were collapsed, and singletons that could not be merged were discarded. Reads were aligned to IMGT to assign V, D and J genes, CDR3 length, and insertions or deletions at six rearrangement sites. Within each subset, clonotype counts were normalized to the number of sorted cells before true diversity and Gini coefficients were calculated with the tcR R package. The overlap coefficient, calculated on TCRB nucleotide sequences, was used to measure repertoire sharing. Out-of-frame TCRB sequences from naive cells were analyzed as a proxy for the pre-selection repertoire. TCRdb provides this immuneACCESS table in a form limited to in-frame rearrangements. Some clones are lacking; in checked studies, under half of them reflect an unresolved V gene, and why the rest are absent is not known. The V and J calls and clone size are taken from that table; D and trimming were inferred from the DNA. In all, the sample holds 200,000 to 300,000 clones, and 12% to 15% of those were seen once. Clones ranked in the top ten supply roughly 0.024% of the sample.

Including the terminal cysteine and phenylalanine, the CDR3 comprises 14 residues. Only CDR3 DNA remains: 42 bases, in frame from the first base. V is shortened by 9 bases, J by 6 bases, and the region joining them spans 21 bases. From the germline V gene, CDR1 is SGHRS and CDR2 is YFSETQ. Each donor gave one peripheral blood draw, averaging about 120 mL, which was collected into heparinised tubes. Naive, central memory, regulatory and stem cell-like memory CD4+ T cells were sorted on a BD FACSAria II using a panel including CD45RO, CCR7, CD25, CD127, CD95 and CD27. Purity was above 95% for every sorted population. PBMCs were isolated immediately by Lymphoprep density gradient centrifugation and stained directly without culture. So that batch effects would be minimized, each experiment stained and sorted samples in pairs, pairing one healthy donor with one patient.

This TCR was sampled from a woman in her 40s in good health. Sequenced sample: naive CD4+ T cells from blood. The cell subset or site label, as the study defines it: true naive CD4+ T cells. The chain joins TRBV5-1 to TRBJ1-1; the D region possibly corresponds to TRBD1 (6 bases align). The CDR3 region reads CATRETGPGPEAFF. The DNA sequence is as follows: TGCGCCACCAGAGAGACAGGACCCGGGCCTGAAGCTTTCTTT.